The rows below give T cell receptor beta chains drawn from one sample of a study. TCRdb reanalysed the 5' RACE reads using MiXCR and keeps one entry per CDR3 protein. The sample has about 10,000 distinct CDR3 sequences, 11% to 15% seen once. Sequencing input: Tregs sorted from blood. The receptors come from a female donor with breast cancer. Both conserved end residues are trimmed from each CDR3. Expanded clones are given a class, and other clones once, few, many or no size at all.

>NA|TRBV6-6|TRBJ1-1
ASSYSARMNTEAF
>medium-sized|TRBV5-1|TRBJ2-5
ASSLQGMEETQY
>few|TRBV5-5|TRBJ2-7
ASSPRASGSIYEQY
>medium-sized|TRBV6-6|TRBJ1-1
ASSLKPTGVTEAF
>many|TRBV3-1|TRBJ2-5
ASSQGAQETQY
>many|TRBV5-1|TRBJ2-3
ASALAGGTDTQY
>many|TRBV28|TRBJ2-7
ASSLGAVTYEQY
>many|TRBV2|TRBJ2-5
ASSELAGGQETQY
>many|TRBV12-3/TRBV12-4|TRBJ2-2
ASSPWVAWGQTGELF
>medium-sized|TRBV7-6|TRBJ2-3
ASSLAKGSTQY
>many|TRBV7-2|TRBJ1-1
ASSSSVGHVAF
>medium-sized|TRBV4-1|TRBJ2-7
ASSRDRRAYEQY
>many|TRBV20-1|TRBJ2-3
SARDSGVPTDTQY
>medium-sized|TRBV27|TRBJ2-3
ASRPGLLTTDTQY
>many|TRBV5-1|TRBJ2-5
ASSFTGTSETQY
>few|TRBV5-1|TRBJ2-5
ASSLSPSGSLGTQY
>medium-sized|TRBV4-3|TRBJ2-3
ASSQGGPREGPDTQY
>NA|TRBV28|TRBJ1-2
ASIFGGDVYT
>many|TRBV7-9|TRBJ1-2
ASRLEGQGGYGYT
>medium-sized|TRBV6-5|TRBJ1-6
ASSYSPYNSPLH
>few|TRBV25-1|TRBJ2-3
ATEIENTDTQY
>many|TRBV4-2|TRBJ2-2
ASSQDAGTSVAGELF